This passage covers 8 T cell receptor beta chains from one sample sequenced in a study of cytomegalovirus exposure and HLA in healthy donors. The PCR ran on 60 Vbeta and 13 Jbeta primers. Sequenced by immunoSEQ multiplex PCR; TCRdb stores in-frame clones only, minus some. The table shows about 180,000 clones, with about four fifths occurring only once. Sequencing used PBMCs. Receptor source: a man in his forties in good health and CMV-seronegative.

The chain recombines TRBV5-1 with TRBJ2-1; no clear D. The CDR3 sequence is 12 residues long. Germline assignment: CDR1 SGHRS and CDR2 YFSETQ. The V gene lost 1 base and the J gene lost 6 bases, with 5 bases spanning the gap. CDR3 bases: TGCGCCAGCAGCTTGTCAGGCAATGAGCAGTTCTTC. It codes for CASSLSGNEQFF.

The chain is built from TRBV4-1 and TRBJ2-1; D is uncertain. This CDR3 contains 15 residues. The ends were cut back, 4 bases at V and 0 bases at J, with 10 bases in the middle. Per germline, CDR1 MGHRA and CDR2 YSYEKL. CDR3 bases: TGCGCCAGCAGCCCCGGTCATGGCTCCTACAATGAGCAGTTCTTC. Protein sequence: CASSPGHGSYNEQFF.

This rearrangement joins TRBV14 to TRBJ2-1; D unclear. Germline V lookup: CDR1 SGHDN, CDR2 FVKESK. The CDR3 consists of 13 residues. Trimming took off 1 base at V and 13 bases at J, with 14 bases between the two ends. The CDR3 region is CASSQGGEPSQFF. The CDR3 region has the DNA TGTGCCAGCAGCCAAGGAGGAGAACCCTCTCAGTTCTTC.

On this clone: This specimen includes other DNA sequences encoding the same CDR3. V is TRBV5-1 and J is TRBJ1-1; D is perhaps TRBD1 (5 bases). Germline V lookup: CDR1 SGHRS, CDR2 YFSETQ. This CDR3 region has 13 residues. The V gene lost 7 bases and the J gene lost 5 bases, with 15 bases spanning the gap. CDR3 sequence: CASSLGVGTEAFF. CDR3 in DNA: TGCGCCAGCTCGTTAGGGGTTGGGACTGAAGCTTTCTTT.

The gene calls are TRBV7-6 and TRBJ1-2; D is undetermined. This CDR3 is 13 amino acids long. Per the germline V gene, CDR1 is SGHVS and CDR2 is FNYEAQ. V gave up 4 bases and J gave up 10 bases, with 16 bases separating them. Written as DNA, the CDR3 is TGTGCCAGCAGCTCCCCCACAGCAGAAACCTACACCTTC. This sequence encodes CASSSPTAETYTF.

This rearrangement joins TRBV7-8 to TRBJ2-2; unclear D gene. CDR1 is SGHVS and CDR2 is FQNEAQ in the germline V gene. Trimming pared 2 bases from V and 5 bases from J, leaving 9 bases between. The CDR3 consists of 14 residues. The CDR3 spells CASSLISVTGELFF. The CDR3 region has the DNA TGTGCCAGCAGCTTAATTTCAGTTACCGGGGAGCTGTTTTTT.

J is TRBJ2-7 and V is TRBV7-9, with a weak D call TRBD1 (5 bases). The CDR3 runs 16 residues. Trimming shortened V by 7 bases and J by 4 bases, and 23 bases separated the two germline ends. The germline V gene encodes CDR1 SEHNR and CDR2 FQNEAQ (reference sequence). The CDR3 nucleotides are TGTGCCAGCACCCACGGTGAGAGGACATCTGATTACGAGCAGTACTTC. Amino acid sequence: CASTHGERTSDYEQYF. The full variable domain, its missing parts supplied by reference TRBV7-9 and TRBJ2-7, is DTGVSQNPRHKITKRGQNVTFRCDPISEHNRLYWYRQTLGQGPEFLTYFQNEAQLEKSRLLSDRFSAERPKGSFSTLEIQRTEQGDSAMYLCASTHGERTSDYEQYFGPGTRLTVT.

The chain joins TRBV6-5 to TRBJ1-2, with a weak D call TRBD1 (6 bases). V was trimmed by 4 bases and J by 2 bases, leaving 8 bases between them. This CDR3 has 13 residues. Germline CDR1 MNHEY, CDR2 SVGAGI. As DNA, the CDR3 is TGTGCCAGCAGTTCGGGGGGCAACTATGGCTACACCTTC. Its protein product is CASSSGGNYGYTF.